One sample yielded the 23 T cell receptor beta chains listed below, sequenced in a study of T cells after yellow fever vaccination. One entry per CDR3 protein, called by TCRdb with MiXCR from the 5' RACE reads. This sample has under 55,000 distinct CDR3 sequences, with roughly 7% found just once. Sequencing was performed on CD8+ T cells not binding an NS4B(214-222) dextramer, sorted from PBMCs, taken 45 days after the yellow fever booster vaccination. The source of these receptors is a young man who received the YFV17D yellow fever vaccine.

Points on this clonotype: A much larger clone differs by one base, so this may be a read error. The rearrangement joins TRBV15 to TRBJ2-5; D remains unclear. This CDR3 is built from 15 residues. Germline assignment: CDR1 LNHNV and CDR2 YYDKDF (reference sequence). The CDR3 region has the DNA TGTGCCTCCAGCTCCCACTTAGGCCTTCAAGAGACCCAGTACTTC. Encoded protein: CASSSHLGLQETQYF.

This clonotype was counted ten times or more. J is TRBJ2-7 and V is TRBV20-1; maybe TRBD1 (8 bases). CDR3 length: 15 amino acids. CDR1 DFQATT and CDR2 SNEGSKA come from the germline V gene (reference sequence). Trimming stripped 3 bases from V and 2 bases from J, with 17 bases between. In nucleotides, the CDR3 is TGCAGTGCTAGTTGGGGGGGGACAGGACCCTACGAGCAGTACTTC. It translates to CSASWGGTGPYEQYF.

This clonotype turned up a few times. The chain links TRBV20-1 to TRBJ1-3; D is ambiguous. The CDR3 runs to 13 residues. The V end was cut by 0 bases, the J end by 8 bases, with 11 bases between. Germline V gene data show CDR1 as DFQATT and CDR2 as SNEGSKA (reference sequence). The CDR3 region has the DNA TGCAGTGCTAGAGATGAGGATTGGTACACCATATATTTT. It is translated as CSARDEDWYTIYF.

About this clonotype: It is likely a read error, because the conserved phenylalanine at the end of the CDR3 is missing. No DNA is shown, since the ends of the CDR3 on it are uncertain; the CDR3 is the one TCRdb lists. V and J are TRBV19 and TRBJ2-3; the table's D call TRBD1 went unverified against the DNA. The CDR3 has 13 amino acids, counting both end residues. Germline V CDR1 and CDR2: LNHDA, SQIVND (reference sequence). CDR3 region: CASSPSGRGPSNL.

This clonotype came up many times. V and J are TRBV12-3 or TRBV12-4 and TRBJ2-1; 8 positions match TRBD1. V shed 6 bases and J 15 bases; nucleotides not matched to a gene: 7. The CDR3 runs 11 residues. DNA of the CDR3: TGTGCCAGCAGATACGGACAGGGTTCGTTCTTC. It yields the protein CASRYGQGSFF.

This clonotype was detected ten times or more. This chain links TRBV12-3 or TRBV12-4 with TRBJ2-7, with D perhaps assigned TRBD1 or TRBD2 (5 bases each). The CDR3 runs to 16 residues. Deletions cut 5 bases from V and 5 bases from J, with 22 bases between. CDR3 nucleotide sequence: TGTGCCAGCAGTGCCGACCGGGACCTACTTTTCCACGAGCAGTACTTC. Translating gives CASSADRDLLFHEQYF.

This clonotype was seen repeatedly, ten times or more. The chain employs TRBV7-9 and TRBJ2-7; D gene uncertain. From germline, CDR1 is SEHNR and CDR2 FQNEAQ (reference sequence). The V gene lost 6 bases and the J gene lost 2 bases, with 8 bases spanning the gap. The CDR3 length is 12 residues. CDR3: CASSFETYEQYF. DNA of the CDR3: TGTGCCAGCAGTTTCGAGACCTACGAGCAGTACTTC.

This clonotype was seen ten or more times. The rearrangement links TRBV7-3 to TRBJ2-3, with D maybe TRBD1 (6 bases). This CDR3 spans 13 amino acids. Trimming left V 4 bases short and J 4 bases short, with 9 bases between. Germline V gene data show CDR1 as SGHTA and CDR2 as FQGTGA. The CDR3 reads CASSSKGADTQYF. In nucleotides, the CDR3 is TGTGCCAGCAGCTCGAAGGGGGCAGATACGCAGTATTTT. The variable domain in full, with the rest retrieved from reference TRBV7-3 and TRBJ2-3, is GAGVSQTPSNKVTEKGKYVELRCDPISGHTALYWYRQSLGQGPEFLIYFQGTGAADDSGLPNDRFFAVRPEGSVSTLKIQRTERGDSAVYLCASSSKGADTQYFGPGTRLTVL.

The chain combines TRBV24-1 with TRBJ2-7; D call uncertain. V gave up 6 bases and J gave up 1 base, with 6 bases separating them. CDR3 length: 12 residues. The germline gives CDR1 KGHDR, CDR2 SFDVKD. The chain's CDR3 is CATSNESYEQYF. CDR3 sequence (DNA): TGTGCCACCAGTAACGAATCCTACGAGCAGTACTTC.

The genes are TRBV4-3 and TRBJ1-4; D might be TRBD1 (5 bases). V was clipped by 0 bases and J by 3 bases, with 26 bases between them. Per germline, CDR1 LGHNA and CDR2 YSLEER. This CDR3 is built from 21 residues. The DNA of the CDR3 is TGCGCCAGCAGCCAAGATGCCCCCAGCGGAGGGACCGTAAAGTCTAATGAAAAACTGTTTTTT. Its protein is CASSQDAPSGGTVKSNEKLFF.

This chain uses TRBV5-4 with TRBJ2-7; 7 nucleotides match TRBD2. After removal of 3 bases from V and 2 bases from J, the junction contained 5 bases not matched to a gene. In germline, CDR1 is SGHNT, CDR2 YYREEE (reference sequence). The length of the CDR3 is 14 residues. CDR3 region: CASSSAGFTYEQYF. CDR3 coding DNA: TGTGCCAGCAGCTCAGCGGGATTCACCTACGAGCAGTACTTC.

The V call is TRBV7-2, the J call TRBJ2-7; 9 nucleotides match TRBD1. CDR1 SGHTA and CDR2 FQGNSA come from the germline V gene. The CDR3 runs to 15 residues. Losses at the gene ends were 5 bases for V and 4 bases for J; bases not matched to a gene: 9. This CDR3 reads CASSDPGTGSYEQYF. The CDR3 DNA follows: TGTGCCAGCAGCGACCCAGGGACAGGGAGTTACGAGCAGTACTTC.

This clonotype has a count of ten or more. The V gene is TRBV4-3, the J gene TRBJ2-7, with a weak D call TRBD2 (6 bases). The CDR3 spans 16 residues. The germline gives CDR1 LGHNA, CDR2 YSLEER. Trimming took 0 bases from V and 3 from J, leaving 15 bases between them. CDR3 bases: TGCGCCAGCAGCCAAGACCCGACTAGAGGGAACTACGAGCAGTACTTC. Translation gives CASSQDPTRGNYEQYF.

This clonotype came up a few times. V and J are TRBV6-1 and TRBJ2-2; D possibly corresponds to TRBD2 (5 bases). The V end lost 7 bases, the J end lost 6 bases, and 21 bases lay between the germline ends. Looked up from germline, CDR1 is MNHNS and CDR2 is SASEGT. The CDR3 totals 16 residues. The CDR3 nucleotides are TGTGCCAGCACCTCACTGGGGAGCCCTGGCGCCGGGGAGCTGTTTTTT. Translation: CASTSLGSPGAGELFF.

The chain couples TRBV3-1 to TRBJ2-7; D unclear. The germline V gene has CDR1 LGHDT and CDR2 YNNKEL (reference sequence). There are 12 residues in the CDR3. With 3 bases removed from V and 4 bases from J, the gap between germline ends came to 7 bases. CDR3 protein: CASSQGEYEQYF. The DNA of the CDR3 is TGTGCCAGCAGCCAGGGCGAGTACGAGCAGTACTTC.

Ten or more counts support this clonotype. The J gene is TRBJ1-1, the V gene TRBV6-5, with 9 bases aligning to TRBD1. The V and J ends lost 6 bases and 3 bases, in that order; junction bases with no gene match: 8. Germline CDR1 is MNHEY and CDR2 is SVGAGI. This CDR3 has 15 residues. CDR3 protein: CASSNRDRAYTEAFF. The CDR3 nucleotides are TGTGCCAGCAGCAACCGGGACAGGGCTTACACTGAAGCTTTCTTT.

This clonotype has a count of ten or more. This sequence joins TRBV11-2 and TRBJ2-3, with D hard to call. Germline V gene lookup returns CDR1 SGHAT and CDR2 FQNNGV. The CDR3 consists of 13 residues. V was clipped by 1 base and J by 6 bases, with 8 bases between them. CDR3: CASSLGGFDTQYF. Written as DNA, the CDR3 is TGTGCCAGCAGCTTAGGGGGTTTCGATACGCAGTATTTT.

This chain uses TRBV12-3 or TRBV12-4 with TRBJ2-1; TRBD2 aligns across 9 bases. The CDR3 spans 19 residues. In DNA form, the CDR3 reads TGTACCCGCAGTTTAGAACTAGCGGGCTTGGGGGACCTTTACAATGAGCAGTTCTTC. Residues: CTRSLELAGLGDLYNEQFF.

This clonotype occurred a few times. V and J are TRBV4-3 and TRBJ2-3, with D tentatively TRBD2 (7 bases). Per germline, CDR1 LGHNA and CDR2 YSLEER. The CDR3 covers 15 residues. Between the trimmed V and J ends, which lost 4 bases and 2 bases, there was a span of 13 bases. CDR3 DNA sequence: TGCGCCAGCAGCCCGGGGGGCTCACACACAGATACGCAGTATTTT. Residues: CASSPGGSHTDTQYF.

This clonotype was found many times. The V call is TRBV5-6, the J call TRBJ2-7, with TRBD2 matching over 13 bases. With 4 bases clipped from V and 1 base from J, the junction kept 8 bases outside the gene matches. The CDR3 consists of 17 residues. Germline assignment: CDR1 SGHDT and CDR2 YYEEEE. The CDR3 DNA follows: TGTGCCAGCAGCGCCGGACTAGCGGGAGTATTTTCCTACGAGCAGTACTTC. Protein sequence: CASSAGLAGVFSYEQYF.

This clonotype was seen ten or more times. The rearrangement uses TRBV5-1 and TRBJ2-7; the D call may be TRBD1 or TRBD2 (5 bases each). Germline CDR1 and CDR2: SGHRS and YFSETQ. The CDR3 has 14 amino acids. The V end was cut by 7 bases, the J end by 2 bases, with 16 bases between. CDR3 nucleotide sequence: TGCGCCAGCGGGCTGGGGGACGGGACCTACGAGCAGTACTTC. Translated, it gives CASGLGDGTYEQYF.

The chain combines TRBV20-1 with TRBJ2-5; 14 positions agree with TRBD2. The ends lost 6 bases at V and 1 base at J; junction bases unmatched: 16. Germline V gene sequence: CDR1 DFQATT, CDR2 SNEGSKA (reference sequence). The CDR3 is 19 residues long. As DNA, the CDR3 is TGCAGTGCCCCCGAGGCGGGACTAGCGGGAGTAGAGTCCCAAGAGACCCAGTACTTC. Its protein product is CSAPEAGLAGVESQETQYF.

This clonotype showed up many times. The rearrangement uses TRBV6-5 and TRBJ1-2; 7 nucleotides line up with TRBD1. The length of the CDR3 is 16 residues. Germline V CDR1 and CDR2: MNHEY, SVGAGI. Trimming removed 4 bases from V and 5 bases from J; junction bases left unmatched: 13. CDR3 protein: CASSLFTNEGAYGYTF. The CDR3 DNA reads as TGTGCCAGCAGTTTATTTACCAACGAGGGGGCGTATGGCTACACCTTC.